This T cell receptor (beta chain) was documented in a study of CD8 T cells in ankylosing spondylitis. The CDR3 contains 16 residues. V trimming: 3 bases; J trimming: 4 bases; junction bases outside the gene matches: 11. Germline V lookup: CDR1 DFQATT, CDR2 SNEGSKA (reference sequence). From the 5' RACE reads, TCRdb called clonotypes with MiXCR, one entry per CDR3 protein. The sample lists 200,000 to 300,000 distinct CDR3 sequences, roughly 8.6% occurring once. This clonotype was recorded many times. Its antigen remains unidentified. Study-wide findings and caveats: According to the report, clones linked to the disease were significantly enriched in matched synovial fluid samples taken from ankylosing spondylitis patients. Before this, some motif variants had been reported in reactive arthritis synovial fluid and blood. With a CD8+ phenotype, disease-linked clones were relatively rare in peripheral blood. A TCR beta motif made of fewer than ten highly homologous variants seemed typical of ankylosing spondylitis blood.

The chain uses TRBV20-1 and TRBJ2-5; TRBD2 matches at 10 bases. The clonotype was recovered from a male donor with ankylosing spondylitis or in good health (not recorded which). The sample was blood, either unsorted or a sorted T cell fraction (not recorded which). The DNA for the CDR3 is TGCAGTGCTAGTAGTCTAGCGGGAGCACGAGGAGAGACCCAGTACTTC. This sequence encodes CSASSLAGARGETQYF.